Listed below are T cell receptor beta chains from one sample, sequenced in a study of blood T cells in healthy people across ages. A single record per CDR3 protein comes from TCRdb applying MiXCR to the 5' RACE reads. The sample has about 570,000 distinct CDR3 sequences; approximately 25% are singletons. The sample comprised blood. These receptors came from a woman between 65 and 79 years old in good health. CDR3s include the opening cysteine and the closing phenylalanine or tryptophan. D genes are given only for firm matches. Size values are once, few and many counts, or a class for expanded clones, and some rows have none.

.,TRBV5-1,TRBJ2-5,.,TGCGCCAGCAGCTTCACAGGGAGCGGTGGAGAGACCCAGTACTTC,CASSFTGSGGETQYF
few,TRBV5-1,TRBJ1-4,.,TGCGCCAGCAGCTTTCAGGGCCAGGGTGATAATGAAAAACTGTTTTTT,CASSFQGQGDNEKLFF
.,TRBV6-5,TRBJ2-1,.,TGTGCCAGCAGTTCCGTCCGGCAGATAAGCTCCTACAATGAGCAGTTCTTC,CASSSVRQISSYNEQFF
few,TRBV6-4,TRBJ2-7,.,TGTGCCAGCAGTGGGGCCCAGGGTTACGAGCAGTACTTC,CASSGAQGYEQYF
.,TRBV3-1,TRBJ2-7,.,TGTGCCAGCAGCACCCGACAGGACACCTACGAGCAGTACTTC,CASSTRQDTYEQYF
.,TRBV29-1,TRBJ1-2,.,TGCAGCGTTGCTGCTGGCTTTTTCGGACAGACGACCTATGGCTACACCTTC,CSVAAGFFGQTTYGYTF
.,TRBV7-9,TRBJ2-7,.,TGTGCCAGCACCAGTGACAGGTACTACGAGCAGTACTTC,CASTSDRYYEQYF
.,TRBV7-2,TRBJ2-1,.,TGTGCCAGCAGCCGGACTATCCCAAACAATGAGCAGTTATTC,CASSRTIPNNEQLF
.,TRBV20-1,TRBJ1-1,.,TGCAGTGCTAGTCGACAGACTACCGGAGGGGCTTTCTTT,CSASRQTTGGAFF
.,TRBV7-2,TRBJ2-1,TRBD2,TGTGCCAGCAGCTTGGTGGGACTAGCGGGTCGGTCCAATGAGCAGTTCTTC,CASSLVGLAGRSNEQFF
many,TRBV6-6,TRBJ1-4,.,TGTGCCAGCAGTTACTCCCCTCGGGGGCTGAATGAAAAACTGTTTTTT,CASSYSPRGLNEKLFF
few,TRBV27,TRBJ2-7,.,TGTGCCAGCAGTTTAAGAAACACCGGGACAACTAGCTACGAGCAGTACTTC,CASSLRNTGTTSYEQYF
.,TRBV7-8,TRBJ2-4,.,TGTGCCAGCAGCTTACTCCAGGGTAGTTACATTCAGTACTTC,CASSLLQGSYIQYF
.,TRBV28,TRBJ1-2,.,TGTGCCAGCAGTCCGACCCATGGGGGGAATGGCTACACCTTC,CASSPTHGGNGYTF
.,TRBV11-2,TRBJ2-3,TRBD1,TGTGCCAGCAGTTATTATCCCGGGACAGGGGAGACAGATACGCAGTATTTT,CASSYYPGTGETDTQYF
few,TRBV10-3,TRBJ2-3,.,TGTGCCATCAGTGGCCCGGCAGGTGAAACGGCAGATACGCAGTATTTT,CAISGPAGETADTQYF
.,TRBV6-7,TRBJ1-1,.,TGTGCCAGCAACTACCGGGAGAACACTGAAGCTTTCTTT,CASNYRENTEAFF
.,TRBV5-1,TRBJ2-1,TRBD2,TGCGCCAGCAGTACCGGGACTAGAATAAATGAGCAGTTCTTC,CASSTGTRINEQFF
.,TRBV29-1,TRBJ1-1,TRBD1,TGCAGCGCTTCTGCCTCACAGGGGCTAAAGACTGAAGCTTTCTTT,CSASASQGLKTEAFF
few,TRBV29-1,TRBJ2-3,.,TGCAGCGTTGCTAGATCTAGCACAGATACGCAGTATTTT,CSVARSSTDTQYF
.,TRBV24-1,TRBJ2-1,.,TGTGCCACCAGTGAAGGGGGACCCTACAATGAGCAGTTCTTC,CATSEGGPYNEQFF
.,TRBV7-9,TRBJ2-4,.,TGTGCCAGCAGCTTAGGCACAGGGTTTCTAGCCAAAAACATTCAGTACTTC,CASSLGTGFLAKNIQYF